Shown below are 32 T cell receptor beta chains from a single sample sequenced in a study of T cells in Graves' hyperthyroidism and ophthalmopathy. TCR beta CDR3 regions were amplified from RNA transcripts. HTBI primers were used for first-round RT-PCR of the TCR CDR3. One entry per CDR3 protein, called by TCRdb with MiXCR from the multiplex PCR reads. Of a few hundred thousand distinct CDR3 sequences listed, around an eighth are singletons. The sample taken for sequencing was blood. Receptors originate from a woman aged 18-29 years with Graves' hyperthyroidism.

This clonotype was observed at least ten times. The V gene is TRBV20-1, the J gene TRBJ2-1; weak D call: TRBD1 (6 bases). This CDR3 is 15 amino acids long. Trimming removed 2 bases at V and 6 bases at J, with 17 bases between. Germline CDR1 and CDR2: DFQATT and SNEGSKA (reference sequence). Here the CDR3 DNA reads TGCAGTGCTAGATCGGGACACACCGTGGGCAATGAGCAGTTCTTC. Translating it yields CSARSGHTVGNEQFF.

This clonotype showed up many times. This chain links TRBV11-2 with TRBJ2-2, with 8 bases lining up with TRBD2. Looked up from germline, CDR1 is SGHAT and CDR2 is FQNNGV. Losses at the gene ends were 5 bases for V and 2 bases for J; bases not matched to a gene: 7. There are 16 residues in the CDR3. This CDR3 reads CASSGTGTRNTGELFF. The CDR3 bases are TGTGCCAGCAGCGGGACCGGGACTAGAAACACCGGGGAGCTGTTTTTT.

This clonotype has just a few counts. The CDR3 is CASSYSAGGPSYNEQFF. The DNA for the CDR3 is TGTGCCAGCAGTTACTCTGCGGGAGGGCCATCCTACAATGAGCAGTTCTTC. This chain joins TRBV6-6 and TRBJ2-1; 9 bases agree with TRBD2. This CDR3 is built from 17 residues. Unmatched junction bases numbered 4, after V lost 0 bases and J lost 1 base. CDR1 and CDR2 (germline): MNHNY, SVGAGI (reference sequence).

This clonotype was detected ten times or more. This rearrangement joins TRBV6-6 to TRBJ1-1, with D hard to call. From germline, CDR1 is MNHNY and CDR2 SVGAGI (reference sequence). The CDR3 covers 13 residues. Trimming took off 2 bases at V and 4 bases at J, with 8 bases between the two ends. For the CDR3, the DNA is TGTGCCAGCAGTTACCGGGCAGGCACTGAAGCTTTCTTT. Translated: CASSYRAGTEAFF.

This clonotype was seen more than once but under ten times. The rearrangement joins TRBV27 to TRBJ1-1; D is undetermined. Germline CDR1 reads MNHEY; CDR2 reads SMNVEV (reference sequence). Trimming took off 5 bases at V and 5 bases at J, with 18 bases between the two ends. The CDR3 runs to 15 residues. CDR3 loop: CASSPRTGIGTEAFF. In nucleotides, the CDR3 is TGTGCCAGCAGTCCGCGGACCGGGATTGGGACTGAAGCTTTCTTT.

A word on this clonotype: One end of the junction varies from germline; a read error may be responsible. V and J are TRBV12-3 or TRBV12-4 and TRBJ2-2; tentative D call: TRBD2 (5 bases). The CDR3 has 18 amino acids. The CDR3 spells CASMPPPPRHPNTGELSF. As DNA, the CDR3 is TGTGCCAGCATGCCCCCGCCTCCCCGACACCCGAACACCGGGGAGCTGTCTTTT.

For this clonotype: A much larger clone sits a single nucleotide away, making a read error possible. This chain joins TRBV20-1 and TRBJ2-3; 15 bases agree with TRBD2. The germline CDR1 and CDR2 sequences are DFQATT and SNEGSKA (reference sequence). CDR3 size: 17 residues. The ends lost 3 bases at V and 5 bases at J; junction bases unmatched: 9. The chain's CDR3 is CSASGLAGGNIKDTQYF. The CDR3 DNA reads TGCAGTGCTAGCGGACTAGCGGGAGGGAATATTAAAGATACGCAGTATTTT.

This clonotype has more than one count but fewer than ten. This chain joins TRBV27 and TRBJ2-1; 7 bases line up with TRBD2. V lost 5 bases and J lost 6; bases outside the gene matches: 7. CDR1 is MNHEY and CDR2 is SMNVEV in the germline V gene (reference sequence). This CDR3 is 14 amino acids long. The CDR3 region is CASSQAGLLNEQFF. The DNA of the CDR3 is TGTGCCAGCAGTCAAGCGGGACTACTCAATGAGCAGTTCTTC.

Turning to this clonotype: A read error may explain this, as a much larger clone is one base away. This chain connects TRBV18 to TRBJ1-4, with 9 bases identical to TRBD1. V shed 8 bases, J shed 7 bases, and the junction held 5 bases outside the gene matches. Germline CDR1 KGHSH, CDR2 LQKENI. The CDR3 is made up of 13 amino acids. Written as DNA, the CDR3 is TGTGCCAGCCCACAACAGGGGGCTGAAAAACTGTTTTTT. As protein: CASPQQGAEKLFF.

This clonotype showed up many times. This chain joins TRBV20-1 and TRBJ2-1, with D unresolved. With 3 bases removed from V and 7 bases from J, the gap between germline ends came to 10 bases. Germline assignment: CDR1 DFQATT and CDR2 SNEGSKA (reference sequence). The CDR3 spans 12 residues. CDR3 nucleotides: TGCAGTGCTAGTCAGTCCGGGAATGAGCAGTTCTTC. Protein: CSASQSGNEQFF.

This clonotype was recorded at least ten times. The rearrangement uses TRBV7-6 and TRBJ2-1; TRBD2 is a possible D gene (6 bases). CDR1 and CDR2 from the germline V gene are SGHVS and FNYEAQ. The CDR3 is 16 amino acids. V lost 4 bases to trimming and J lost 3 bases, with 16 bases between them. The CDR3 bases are TGTGCCAGCAGCTCCCCCCCCCGGGAGCGCTACAATGAGCAGTTCTTC. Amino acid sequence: CASSSPPRERYNEQFF.

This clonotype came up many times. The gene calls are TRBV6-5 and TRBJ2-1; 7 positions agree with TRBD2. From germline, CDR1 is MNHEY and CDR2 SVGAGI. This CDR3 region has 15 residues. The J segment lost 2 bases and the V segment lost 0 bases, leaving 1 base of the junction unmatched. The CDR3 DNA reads TGTGCCAGCAGTTACTCAGCGGGGACCTACAATGAGCAGTTCTTC. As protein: CASSYSAGTYNEQFF.

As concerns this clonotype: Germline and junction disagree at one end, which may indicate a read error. CDR3 in DNA: TGCGCCAGCAGTTTAGCTAGCGGGAGTTCTCCCTACGAGCAGTGCTTC. It is translated as CASSLASGSSPYEQCF. V is TRBV10-2 and J is TRBJ2-7; 10 bases align to TRBD2. Germline CDR1 is WSHSY and CDR2 is SAAADI. The CDR3 has 16 residues.

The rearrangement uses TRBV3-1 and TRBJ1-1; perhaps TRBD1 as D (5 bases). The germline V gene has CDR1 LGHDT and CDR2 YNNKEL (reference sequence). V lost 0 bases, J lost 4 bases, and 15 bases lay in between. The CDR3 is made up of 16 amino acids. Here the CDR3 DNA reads TGTGCCAGCAGCCAAGACCACCAGGGAGGAGTCACTGAAGCTTTCTTT. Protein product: CASSQDHQGGVTEAFF.

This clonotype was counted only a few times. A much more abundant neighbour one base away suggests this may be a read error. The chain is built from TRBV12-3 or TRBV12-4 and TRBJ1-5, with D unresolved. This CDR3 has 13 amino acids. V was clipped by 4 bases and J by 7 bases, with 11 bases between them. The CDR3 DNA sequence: TGTGCCAGCAGTTCAGAGGATTGGCAGCCCCAGCATTTT. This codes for CASSSEDWQPQHF.

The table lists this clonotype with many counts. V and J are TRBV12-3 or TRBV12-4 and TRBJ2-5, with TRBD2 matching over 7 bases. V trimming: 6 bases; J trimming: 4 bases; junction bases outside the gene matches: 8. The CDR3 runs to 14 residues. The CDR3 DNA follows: TGTGCCAGCAGATTCGGACTAGGGACAGAGACCCAGTACTTC. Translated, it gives CASRFGLGTETQYF.

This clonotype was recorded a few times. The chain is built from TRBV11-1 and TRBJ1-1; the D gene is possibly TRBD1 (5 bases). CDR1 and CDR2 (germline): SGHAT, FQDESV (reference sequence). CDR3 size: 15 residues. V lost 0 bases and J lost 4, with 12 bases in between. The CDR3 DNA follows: TGTGCCAGCAGCTTAGCGCGGGGGGTGATCACTGAAGCTTTCTTT. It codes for CASSLARGVITEAFF.

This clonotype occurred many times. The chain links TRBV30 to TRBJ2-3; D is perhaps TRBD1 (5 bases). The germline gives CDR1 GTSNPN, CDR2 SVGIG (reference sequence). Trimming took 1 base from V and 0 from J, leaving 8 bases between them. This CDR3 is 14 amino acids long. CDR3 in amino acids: CAWSGRGSTDTQYF. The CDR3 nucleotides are TGTGCCTGGAGTGGTAGGGGTAGCACAGATACGCAGTATTTT.

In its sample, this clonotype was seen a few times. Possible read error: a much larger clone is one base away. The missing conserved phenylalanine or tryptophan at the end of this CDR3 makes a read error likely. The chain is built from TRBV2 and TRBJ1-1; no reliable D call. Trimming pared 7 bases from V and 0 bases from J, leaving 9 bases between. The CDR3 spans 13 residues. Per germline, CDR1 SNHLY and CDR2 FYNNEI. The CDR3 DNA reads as TGTGCCAGCAAGTTGGGGTTGAACACTGAAGCTTTCCTT. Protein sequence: CASKLGLNTEAFL.

CDR3 in DNA: TGTGCCAGCAGCATCCAGCCGGGGGATGAGCAGTTCTTC. It is translated as CASSIQPGDEQFF. This rearrangement joins TRBV9 to TRBJ2-1; maybe TRBD2 (6 bases). This CDR3 is built from 13 residues. Between the trimmed V and J ends, which lost 4 bases and 8 bases, there was a span of 13 bases. CDR1 and CDR2 (germline): SGDLS, YYNGEE. Combining the CDR3 with reference TRBV9 and TRBJ2-1 gives the whole variable domain DSGVTQTPKHLITATGQRVTLRCSPRSGDLSVYWYQQSLDQGLQFLIQYYNGEERAKGNILERFSAQQFPDLHSELNLSSLELGDSALYFCASSIQPGDEQFFGPGTRLTVL.

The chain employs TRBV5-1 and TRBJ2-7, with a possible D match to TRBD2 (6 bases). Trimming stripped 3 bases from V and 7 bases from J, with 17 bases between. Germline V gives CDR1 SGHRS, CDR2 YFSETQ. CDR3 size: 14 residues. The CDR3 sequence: CASSSGTSFGEQYF. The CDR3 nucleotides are TGCGCCAGCAGCTCAGGGACTTCCTTTGGGGAGCAGTACTTC.

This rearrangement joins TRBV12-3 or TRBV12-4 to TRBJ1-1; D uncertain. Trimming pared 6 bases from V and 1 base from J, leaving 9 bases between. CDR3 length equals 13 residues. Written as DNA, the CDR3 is TGTGCCAGCAGCAAAGGGAGGAACACTGAAGCTTTCTTT. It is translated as CASSKGRNTEAFF.

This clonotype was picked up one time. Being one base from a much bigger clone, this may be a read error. In DNA form, the CDR3 reads TGTGCCAGTAGTCTCCCCGGGACAGAATCTATGGGCTACATCTTC. It translates to CASSLPGTESMGYIF. The J gene is TRBJ1-2, the V gene TRBV19; 7 positions agree with TRBD1. This CDR3 has 15 amino acids. The V gene's germline CDR1 is LNHDA and CDR2 SQIVND (reference sequence).

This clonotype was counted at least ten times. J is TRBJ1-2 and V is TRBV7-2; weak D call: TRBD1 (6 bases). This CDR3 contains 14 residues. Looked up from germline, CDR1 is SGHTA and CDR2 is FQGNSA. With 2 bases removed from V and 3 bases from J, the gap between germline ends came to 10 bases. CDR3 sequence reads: CASSLLRGDYGYTF. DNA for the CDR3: TGTGCCAGCAGCTTACTCAGGGGAGACTATGGCTACACCTTC.

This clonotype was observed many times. Here the CDR3 reads CAWTDRGRNTEAFF. CDR3 coding DNA: TGTGCCTGGACGGACAGGGGCCGGAACACTGAAGCTTTCTTT. V and J are TRBV30 and TRBJ1-1, with 9 positions matching TRBD1. Trimming at V came to 4 bases and at J to 1 base, leaving 4 bases not matched to a gene. The CDR3 is 14 residues long. Germline CDR1 is GTSNPN and CDR2 is SVGIG (reference sequence).

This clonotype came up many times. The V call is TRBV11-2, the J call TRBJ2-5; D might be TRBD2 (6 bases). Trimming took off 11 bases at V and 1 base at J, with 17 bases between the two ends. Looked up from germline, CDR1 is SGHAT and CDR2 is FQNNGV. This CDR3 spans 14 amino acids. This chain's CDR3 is CASNEGGVQETQYF. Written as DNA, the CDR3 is TGTGCCTCAAACGAAGGAGGGGTCCAAGAGACCCAGTACTTC.

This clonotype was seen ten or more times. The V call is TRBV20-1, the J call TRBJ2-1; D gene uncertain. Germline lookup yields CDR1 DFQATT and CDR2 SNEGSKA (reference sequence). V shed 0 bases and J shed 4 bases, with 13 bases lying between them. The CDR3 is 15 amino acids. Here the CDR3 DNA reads TGCAGTGCTAGAGATCTGGGCGGCCTATACAATGAGCAGTTCTTC. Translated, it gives CSARDLGGLYNEQFF.

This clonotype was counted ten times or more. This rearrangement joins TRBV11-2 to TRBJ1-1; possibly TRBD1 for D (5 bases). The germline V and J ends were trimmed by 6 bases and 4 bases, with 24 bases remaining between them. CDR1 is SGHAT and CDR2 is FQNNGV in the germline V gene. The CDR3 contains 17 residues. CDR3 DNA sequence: TGTGCCAGCAGTCCATACCCGACAGAGAGTCTGCTCACTGAAGCTTTCTTT. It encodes CASSPYPTESLLTEAFF.

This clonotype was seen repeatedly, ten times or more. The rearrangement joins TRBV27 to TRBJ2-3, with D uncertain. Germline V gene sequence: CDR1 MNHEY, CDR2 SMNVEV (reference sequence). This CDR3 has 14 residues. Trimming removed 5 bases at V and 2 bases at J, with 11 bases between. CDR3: CASSDWSNTDTQYF. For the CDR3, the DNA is TGTGCCAGCAGTGATTGGTCAAACACAGATACGCAGTATTTT.

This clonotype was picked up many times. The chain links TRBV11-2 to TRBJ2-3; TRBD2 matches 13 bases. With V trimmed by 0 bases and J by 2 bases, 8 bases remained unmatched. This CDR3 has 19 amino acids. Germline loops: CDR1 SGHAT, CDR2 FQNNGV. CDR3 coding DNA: TGTGCCAGCAGCTTAGATCGAGGACTAGCGGGAGTATACACAGATACGCAGTATTTT. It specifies CASSLDRGLAGVYTDTQYF.

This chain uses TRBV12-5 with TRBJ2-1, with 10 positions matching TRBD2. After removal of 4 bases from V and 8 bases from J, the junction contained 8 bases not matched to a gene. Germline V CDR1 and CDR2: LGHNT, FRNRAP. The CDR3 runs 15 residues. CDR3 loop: CASGSPSGRRDEQFF. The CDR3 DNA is TGTGCTAGTGGTTCCCCTAGCGGGAGACGGGATGAGCAGTTCTTC.

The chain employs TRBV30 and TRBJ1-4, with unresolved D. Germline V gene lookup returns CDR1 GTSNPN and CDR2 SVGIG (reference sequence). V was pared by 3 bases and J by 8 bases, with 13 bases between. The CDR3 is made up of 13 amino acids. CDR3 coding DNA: TGTGCCTGGAGAGGCTTTCCGACGGAAAAACTGTTTTTT. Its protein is CAWRGFPTEKLFF.